The 22 T cell receptor beta chains below all came from one sample that was sequenced in a study of cytomegalovirus exposure and HLA in healthy donors. The PCR ran on 60 Vbeta and 13 Jbeta primers. Sequencing used immunoSEQ multiplex PCR; TCRdb keeps in-frame clones, though not all of them. The sample includes about 120,000 clones, 60% to 75% of them seen just once. The specimen sequenced was PBMCs. All receptors come from a woman aged 40 to 50 in good health and CMV-seropositive.

The chain carries TRBV5-1 and TRBJ2-7, with a possible D match to TRBD2 (6 bases). The length of the CDR3 is 14 residues. Deletions cut 3 bases from V and 3 bases from J, with 13 bases between. Germline V gene sequence: CDR1 SGHRS, CDR2 YFSETQ. In nucleotides, the CDR3 is TGCGCCAGCAGCTCCCCGCCGGGAGACTACGAGCAGTACTTC. Protein sequence: CASSSPPGDYEQYF.

This clone has more than one count but fewer than ten. This sequence joins TRBV10-3 and TRBJ2-1; TRBD2 agrees at 9 bases. The CDR3 length is 16 residues. The trim removed 4 bases at V and 7 bases at J, leaving 11 bases unmatched. The germline gives CDR1 ENHRY, CDR2 SYGVKD. DNA of the CDR3: TGTGCCATCAGTGGAATAGCGGGAGCAGGGGGGAATGAGCAGTTCTTC. Amino acids: CAISGIAGAGGNEQFF.

The V and J genes are TRBV28 and TRBJ2-7, with 10 bases lining up with TRBD2. With 7 bases clipped from V and 7 bases from J, the junction kept 7 bases outside the gene matches. The CDR3 covers 13 residues. CDR1 MDHEN and CDR2 SYDVKM come from the germline V gene. The CDR3 coding sequence is TGTGCCAGCACTAGCGGGAGACCGGGGGAGCAGTACTTC. It codes for CASTSGRPGEQYF.

The CDR3 here is CASSRESANEKLFF. CDR3 DNA sequence: TGCGCCAGCAGCAGGGAGTCGGCTAATGAAAAACTGTTTTTT. The chain combines TRBV5-1 with TRBJ1-4; D ambiguous. The germline V gene has CDR1 SGHRS and CDR2 YFSETQ. This CDR3 spans 14 amino acids. The germline V and J ends were trimmed by 4 bases and 3 bases, with 10 bases remaining between them.

This clone has only one observation. The rearrangement uses TRBV5-4 and TRBJ2-7; 8 bases match TRBD1. The CDR3 runs 15 residues. The germline CDR1 and CDR2 sequences are SGHNT and YYREEE (reference sequence). Unmatched junction bases numbered 6, after V lost 2 bases and J lost 2 bases. Here the CDR3 reads CASSFGQGGPYEQYF. The CDR3 DNA reads as TGTGCCAGCAGCTTTGGACAGGGTGGCCCCTACGAGCAGTACTTC.

This clone came up a few times. Because the CDR3's place on the DNA is in doubt, the DNA is left out and the CDR3 is given as listed by TCRdb. The chain recombines TRBV28 with TRBJ1-1; the D segment call TRBD1 is taken from the table without a DNA check. CDR1 and CDR2 from the germline V gene are MDHEN and SYDVKM. The CDR3 is 12 residues long, ends included. CDR3 residues: CASSSSDREAFF.

The chain carries TRBV6-5 and TRBJ2-5, with 7 positions matching TRBD1. CDR1 and CDR2 from the germline V gene are MNHEY and SVGAGI. The ends lost 6 bases at V and 7 bases at J; junction bases unmatched: 11. The CDR3 is 14 amino acids. For the CDR3, the DNA is TGTGCCAGCAGGCCGGGACAGTCTCCGGGGACCCAGTACTTC. Amino acid sequence: CASRPGQSPGTQYF.

This sequence joins TRBV11-2 and TRBJ2-7, with TRBD2 as a possible D gene (5 bases). The CDR3 runs 12 residues. The germline V and J ends were trimmed by 5 bases and 6 bases, with 11 bases remaining between them. Germline loops: CDR1 SGHAT, CDR2 FQNNGV. CDR3 region: CASSPPGVEQYF. The CDR3 bases are TGTGCCAGCAGCCCCCCCGGGGTCGAGCAGTACTTC.

The CDR3 bases are TGTGCCAGCAGTCAACCTCCGCGGACAGGTGACGAGCAGTACTTC. This encodes CASSQPPRTGDEQYF. The chain has TRBV5-5 and TRBJ2-7; 7 nucleotides align to TRBD1. Trimming took 5 bases from V and 5 from J; bases not matched to a gene: 13. CDR1 is SGHKS, CDR2 YYEKEE, per germline (reference sequence). The CDR3 covers 15 residues.

This clone was observed once. This sequence joins TRBV20-1 and TRBJ2-7; 7 bases map to TRBD1. Germline V CDR1 and CDR2: DFQATT, SNEGSKA (reference sequence). The CDR3 is 11 amino acids. The CDR3: CSIQGVNEQYF. The CDR3 coding sequence is TGCAGCATCCAGGGGGTGAACGAGCAGTACTTC.

The chain combines TRBV4-1 with TRBJ1-4, with D maybe TRBD1 (5 bases). Germline loops: CDR1 MGHRA, CDR2 YSYEKL. V lost 8 bases and J lost 0, with 16 bases in between. This CDR3 region has 16 residues. CDR3 residues: CASSDRVPATNEKLFF. In DNA, the CDR3 is TGCGCCAGCTCCGACAGAGTCCCTGCAACTAATGAAAAACTGTTTTTT.

The table lists this clone with a few counts. The V call is TRBV5-1, the J call TRBJ2-1; 7 bases line up with TRBD1. J gave up 3 bases and V 1 base, and 10 bases lay outside the gene matches. CDR1 is SGHRS and CDR2 is YFSETQ in the germline V gene. CDR3 length: 17 residues. The CDR3 region is CASSLTDRVDSYNEQFF. CDR3 DNA sequence: TGCGCCAGCAGCTTGACCGACAGGGTCGATAGCTACAATGAGCAGTTCTTC.

This clone was seen only a few times. The chain combines TRBV28 with TRBJ2-7; 8 bases agree with TRBD2. CDR1 is MDHEN, CDR2 SYDVKM, per germline. The CDR3 is made up of 12 amino acids. J gave up 5 bases and V 6 bases, and 3 bases lay outside the gene matches. The CDR3: CASSGTRDEQYF. The DNA for the CDR3 is TGTGCCAGCAGCGGGACTAGAGACGAGCAGTACTTC.

The chain employs TRBV6-5 and TRBJ1-4, with 10 nucleotides matching TRBD1. V was clipped by 3 bases and J by 5 bases; unmatched bases: 3. The CDR3 is 15 residues long. CDR1 MNHEY and CDR2 SVGAGI come from the germline V gene. CDR3 region: CASSYTGQGNEKLFF. CDR3 DNA: TGTGCCAGCAGTTATACGGGACAGGGGAATGAAAAACTGTTTTTT.

The chain is built from TRBV7-8 and TRBJ1-1; a possible D gene is TRBD1 (5 bases). Germline V gene data show CDR1 as SGHVS and CDR2 as FQNEAQ. The germline V and J ends were trimmed by 1 base and 3 bases, with 6 bases remaining between them. The CDR3 contains 13 residues. CDR3 coding DNA: TGTGCCAGCAGCTTAGGGGGCGACACTGAAGCTTTCTTT. It encodes CASSLGGDTEAFF.

The rearrangement joins TRBV18 to TRBJ2-2; 8 positions agree with TRBD1. With V trimmed by 6 bases and J by 3 bases, 6 bases remained unmatched. Germline V gene sequence: CDR1 KGHSH, CDR2 LQKENI. The CDR3 covers 15 residues. The CDR3 DNA is TGTGCCAGCTCCCTCGGACAGGGCGACACCGGGGAGCTGTTTTTT. Protein: CASSLGQGDTGELFF.

The chain joins TRBV6-5 to TRBJ1-1; D remains ambiguous. V lost 0 bases, J lost 4 bases, and 15 bases lay in between. Germline V gives CDR1 MNHEY, CDR2 SVGAGI. CDR3 length equals 16 residues. CDR3 sequence reads: CASSYSIQLLGTEAFF. In DNA, the CDR3 is TGTGCCAGCAGTTACTCGATACAACTACTGGGCACTGAAGCTTTCTTT.

The chain carries TRBV9 and TRBJ2-2; D is undetermined. From germline, CDR1 is SGDLS and CDR2 YYNGEE. V gave up 3 bases and J gave up 6 bases, with 9 bases separating them. This CDR3 contains 13 residues. CDR3 loop: CASSAPVAGELFF. DNA for the CDR3: TGTGCCAGCAGCGCCCCCGTCGCCGGGGAGCTGTTTTTT.

The chain uses TRBV30 and TRBJ1-1, with 7 bases fitting TRBD1. The CDR3 consists of 13 residues. V shed 3 bases and J 3 bases; nucleotides not matched to a gene: 4. Germline-derived CDR1 and CDR2 are GTSNPN and SVGIG (reference sequence). The CDR3 protein is CAWSTQGDTEAFF. The CDR3 DNA follows: TGTGCCTGGAGCACCCAGGGGGACACTGAAGCTTTCTTT.

The V call is TRBV5-6, the J call TRBJ1-2; tentatively, D is TRBD1 (5 bases). V was trimmed by 4 bases and J by 11 bases, leaving 24 bases between them. Germline V gene sequence: CDR1 SGHDT, CDR2 YYEEEE. The CDR3 totals 15 residues. The CDR3 loop is CASSRSDRLTGGYTF. CDR3 bases: TGTGCCAGCAGCCGATCAGACAGACTTACTGGTGGGTACACCTTC.

The rearrangement uses TRBV30 and TRBJ1-1; possible D gene TRBD1, 5 bases. CDR1 is GTSNPN and CDR2 is SVGIG in the germline V gene (reference sequence). V lost 3 bases, J lost 1 base, and 9 bases lay in between. The CDR3 has 13 amino acids. CDR3 loop: CAWSRVPNTEAFF. The CDR3 DNA follows: TGTGCCTGGAGCAGGGTACCGAACACTGAAGCTTTCTTT. The full variable domain, its missing parts supplied by reference TRBV30 and TRBJ1-1, is SQTIHQWPATLVQPVGSPLSLECTVEGTSNPNLYWYRQAAGRGLQLLFYSVGIGQISSEVPQNLSASRPQDRQFILSSKKLLLSDSGFYLCAWSRVPNTEAFFGQGTRLTVV.

The V call is TRBV6-5, the J call TRBJ2-7; possible D gene TRBD1, 5 bases. The CDR3 has 14 amino acids. With 4 bases removed from V and 5 bases from J, the gap between germline ends came to 15 bases. CDR1 and CDR2 (germline): MNHEY, SVGAGI. For the CDR3, the DNA is TGTGCCAGCAGTTCGACAGCTGGGTCTCACGAGCAGTACTTC. Residues: CASSSTAGSHEQYF.